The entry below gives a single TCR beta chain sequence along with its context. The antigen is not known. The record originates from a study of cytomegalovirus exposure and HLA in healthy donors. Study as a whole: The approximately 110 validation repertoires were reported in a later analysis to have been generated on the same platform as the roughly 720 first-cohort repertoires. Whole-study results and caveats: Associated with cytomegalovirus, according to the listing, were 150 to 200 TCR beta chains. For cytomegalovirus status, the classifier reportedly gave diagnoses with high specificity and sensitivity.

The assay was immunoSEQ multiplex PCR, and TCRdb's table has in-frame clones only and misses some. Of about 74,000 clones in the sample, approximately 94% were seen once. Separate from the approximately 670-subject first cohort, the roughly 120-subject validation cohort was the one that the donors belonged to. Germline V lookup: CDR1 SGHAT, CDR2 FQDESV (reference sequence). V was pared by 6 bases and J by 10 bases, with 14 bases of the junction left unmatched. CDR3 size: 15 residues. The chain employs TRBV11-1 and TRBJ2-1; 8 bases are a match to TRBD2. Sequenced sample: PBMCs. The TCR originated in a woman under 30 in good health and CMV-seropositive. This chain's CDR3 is CASSPSGSRTGEQFF. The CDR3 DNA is TGTGCCAGCAGTCCCAGCGGGAGCCGAACGGGGGAGCAGTTCTTC.